This T cell receptor (beta chain) comes out of a study of OX40 agonist ivuxolimab in advanced cancers. Germline CDR1 MNHNS, CDR2 SASEGT. V shed 3 bases and J 5 bases; nucleotides not matched to a gene: 5. The CDR3 has 15 residues. Study results and limitations: Dose levels from 0.1 to 3.0 mg/kg saw CD4+ and CD8+ blood T cells expand clonally by week 6.

Measured with immunoSEQ multiplex PCR; TCRdb has only the in-frame clones, and not every one. Of tens of thousands of clones in the sample, less than 95% were seen once. A remark on this clone: Its target is not known.

Source: CD4+ or CD8+ T cells sorted from blood, taken in a trial of the OX40 agonist ivuxolimab. This clonotype was obtained from an adult with an advanced solid tumor such as melanoma, head and neck, liver or kidney cancer. The rearrangement links TRBV6-1 to TRBJ1-1, with 11 positions matching TRBD1. Here the CDR3 DNA reads TGTGCCAGCAGTGAGCGGACAGGGGGCGGGACTGAAGCTTTCTTT. This translates into CASSERTGGGTEAFF.